Below are 15 T cell receptor beta chains sequenced from a single sample in a study of cytomegalovirus exposure and HLA in healthy donors. The PCR employed 60 Vbeta primers together with 13 Jbeta primers. Generated by immunoSEQ multiplex PCR, the TCRdb table keeps only in-frame clones and is missing some. Counted here are 130,000 to 150,000 clones, 65% to 85% occurring once; the ten biggest clones make up around 7.1%. Sequenced input: PBMCs. These receptors were taken from a woman aged 35 to 49 in good health and CMV-seropositive.

The chain combines TRBV4-1 with TRBJ2-1; TRBD2 is a possible D gene (6 bases). This CDR3 region has 14 residues. The ends were cut back, 3 bases at V and 9 bases at J, with 15 bases in the middle. Germline V gene data show CDR1 as MGHRA and CDR2 as YSYEKL. CDR3 nucleotides: TGCGCCAGCAGCCAGACGACTAGTTTCCGTGAGCAGTTCTTC. Residues: CASSQTTSFREQFF.

CDR3 nucleotides: TGTGCCAGCAGCCCCCAGCAGGGAGGGAGCTATGGCTACACCTTC. Protein sequence: CASSPQQGGSYGYTF. The chain employs TRBV7-9 and TRBJ1-2; D perhaps matches TRBD1 (5 bases). From germline, CDR1 is SEHNR and CDR2 FQNEAQ (reference sequence). V was shortened by 5 bases and J by 4 bases, with 17 bases between the two germline ends. CDR3 length: 15 residues.

This chain uses TRBV2 with TRBJ2-2, with 8 nucleotides matching TRBD1. The V gene end was trimmed by 6 bases and the J gene end by 4 bases; junction bases not matched to a gene: 4. The CDR3 extends over 14 amino acids. Germline lookup yields CDR1 SNHLY and CDR2 FYNNEI. For the CDR3, the DNA is TGTGCCAGCAGCAGGGGGCAGAGCACCGGGGAGCTGTTTTTT. It translates to CASSRGQSTGELFF.

V is TRBV5-1 and J is TRBJ2-7; TRBD1 is a possible D gene (6 bases). The CDR3 length is 14 residues. Germline-derived CDR1 and CDR2 are SGHRS and YFSETQ. Deletions cut 1 base from V and 2 bases from J, with 10 bases between. DNA of the CDR3: TGCGCCAGCAGCTTGTACGACAGGACCTACGAGCAGTACTTC. Residues: CASSLYDRTYEQYF.

The chain joins TRBV4-1 to TRBJ2-5; the D gene is possibly TRBD2 (6 bases). This CDR3 contains 14 residues. Germline loops: CDR1 MGHRA, CDR2 YSYEKL. Trimming removed 4 bases from V and 5 bases from J, with 14 bases in between. The CDR3 DNA sequence: TGCGCCAGCAGCCCCAAATTGGGGGGTGAGACCCAGTACTTC. It is translated as CASSPKLGGETQYF.

This clone was seen only once. The chain has TRBV5-4 and TRBJ2-3, with no clear D. The CDR3 is 13 residues long. V lost 4 bases, J lost 1 base, and 7 bases lay in between. Looked up from germline, CDR1 is SGHNT and CDR2 is YYREEE (reference sequence). The CDR3 coding sequence is TGTGCCAGCAGCCCCGGTCGCACAGATACGCAGTATTTT. Translating gives CASSPGRTDTQYF.

This chain connects TRBV6-1 to TRBJ1-1, with D possibly being TRBD1 (6 bases). Trimming shortened V by 4 bases and J by 4 bases, and 10 bases separated the two germline ends. The CDR3 length is 13 residues. The V gene's germline CDR1 is MNHNS and CDR2 SASEGT. The CDR3 DNA follows: TGTGCCAGCAGTGCAGGGGTGGGCACTGAAGCTTTCTTT. It specifies CASSAGVGTEAFF.

This chain joins TRBV29-1 and TRBJ2-4; 9 positions agree with TRBD1. Germline trimming cut 6 bases from V and 5 bases from J; bases unmatched to any gene: 5. CDR3 length equals 13 residues. The germline V gene has CDR1 SQVTM and CDR2 ANQGSEA. Written as DNA, the CDR3 is TGCAGCGTCAAGGGGACAGGGCAAAACATTCAGTACTTC. Encoded protein: CSVKGTGQNIQYF.

J is TRBJ1-2 and V is TRBV5-6, with D uncertain. CDR1 is SGHDT, CDR2 YYEEEE, per germline. V was cut by 4 bases and J by 0 bases, with 10 bases left in between. This CDR3 spans 14 amino acids. CDR3 bases: TGTGCCAGCAGCCCCGAGGGCGCTAACTATGGCTACACCTTC. Translation gives CASSPEGANYGYTF.

V gene TRBV4-2 combines with J gene TRBJ1-1; weak D call: TRBD1 (5 bases). V was clipped by 3 bases and J by 5 bases, with 16 bases between them. Germline V gene data show CDR1 as LGHNA and CDR2 as YNFKEQ. The CDR3 runs 15 residues. CDR3: CASSQTNGGETEAFF. DNA for the CDR3: TGTGCCAGCAGCCAGACGAACGGGGGAGAGACTGAAGCTTTCTTT.

Here the CDR3 DNA reads TGTGCCAGCAGGCGACTGTGGGGGGGAGAGACCCAGTACTTC. Its translation: CASRRLWGGETQYF. The chain combines TRBV2 with TRBJ2-5; 7 bases line up with TRBD2. V trimming: 6 bases; J trimming: 4 bases; junction bases outside the gene matches: 8. The CDR3 has 14 residues. The germline gives CDR1 SNHLY, CDR2 FYNNEI.

V gene TRBV9 combines with J gene TRBJ2-3; a weak D match, TRBD2 (7 bases). Trimming took 0 bases from V and 2 from J, leaving 16 bases between them. Germline loops: CDR1 SGDLS, CDR2 YYNGEE. This CDR3 spans 17 amino acids. The CDR3 loop reads CASSVEWGGLPTDTQYF. Written as DNA, the CDR3 is TGTGCCAGCAGCGTAGAGTGGGGGGGCTTACCCACAGATACGCAGTATTTT. Full variable domain (outside the CDR3, taken from reference TRBV9 and TRBJ2-3): DSGVTQTPKHLITATGQRVTLRCSPRSGDLSVYWYQQSLDQGLQFLIQYYNGEERAKGNILERFSAQQFPDLHSELNLSSLELGDSALYFCASSVEWGGLPTDTQYFGPGTRLTVL.

The CDR3: CATSRGVYREYQETQYF. In nucleotides, the CDR3 is TGTGCCACCAGCAGAGGGGTATATCGGGAGTACCAAGAGACCCAGTACTTC. The rearrangement links TRBV15 to TRBJ2-5; D perhaps matches TRBD2 (6 bases). The germline V gene has CDR1 LNHNV and CDR2 YYDKDF (reference sequence). The CDR3 is 17 residues long. Trimming removed 1 base at V and 0 bases at J, with 15 bases between.

This clone was counted a few times. Different DNA sequences within this sample yield the same CDR3. The chain employs TRBV19 and TRBJ1-1, with a possible D match to TRBD1 (6 bases). Per germline, CDR1 LNHDA and CDR2 SQIVND (reference sequence). The CDR3 spans 13 residues. V gave up 6 bases and J gave up 1 base, with 9 bases separating them. The CDR3 spells CASSDRPNTEAFF. CDR3 in DNA: TGTGCCAGTAGCGACAGGCCGAACACTGAAGCTTTCTTT. Together with reference TRBV19 and TRBJ1-1, the CDR3 gives the full variable domain: DGGITQSPKYLFRKEGQNVTLSCEQNLNHDAMYWYRQDPGQGLRLIYYSQIVNDFQKGDIAEGYSVSREKKESFPLTVTSAQKNPTAFYLCASSDRPNTEAFFGQGTRLTVV.

The J gene is TRBJ2-2, the V gene TRBV7-3; 7 bases agree with TRBD1. Germline loops: CDR1 SGHTA, CDR2 FQGTGA. Trimming took 5 bases from V and 6 from J; bases not matched to a gene: 3. The CDR3 consists of 13 residues. CDR3 region: CASSADRAGELFF. For the CDR3, the DNA is TGTGCCAGCAGCGCTGACAGGGCCGGGGAGCTGTTTTTT.